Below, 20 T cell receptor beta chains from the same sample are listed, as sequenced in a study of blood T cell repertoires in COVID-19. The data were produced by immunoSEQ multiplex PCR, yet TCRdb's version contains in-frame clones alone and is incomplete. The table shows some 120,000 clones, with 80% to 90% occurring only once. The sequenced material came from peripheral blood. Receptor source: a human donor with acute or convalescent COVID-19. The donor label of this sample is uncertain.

The CDR3 loop reads CASSPARQGSYEQYF. DNA of the CDR3: TGTGCCAGTAGCCCGGCGCGGCAGGGATCCTACGAGCAGTACTTC. The genes are TRBV19 and TRBJ2-7; tentative D call: TRBD1 (5 bases). Germline loops: CDR1 LNHDA, CDR2 SQIVND (reference sequence). V shed 6 bases and J shed 1 base, with 16 bases lying between them. The length of the CDR3 is 15 residues.

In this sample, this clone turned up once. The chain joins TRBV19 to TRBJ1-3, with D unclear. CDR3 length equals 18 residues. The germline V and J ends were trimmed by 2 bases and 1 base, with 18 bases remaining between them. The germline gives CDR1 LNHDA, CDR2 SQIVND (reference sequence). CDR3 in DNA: TGTGCCAGTAGTATATTAGAGGTTGGCCCCTCGTCTGGAAACACCATATATTTT. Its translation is CASSILEVGPSSGNTIYF.

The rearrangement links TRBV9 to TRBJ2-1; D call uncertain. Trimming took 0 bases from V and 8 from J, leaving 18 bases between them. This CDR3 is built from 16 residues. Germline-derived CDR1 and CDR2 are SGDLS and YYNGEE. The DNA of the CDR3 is TGTGCCAGCAGCGTAGGACTCAGACCCACGCTTGATGAGCAGTTCTTC. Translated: CASSVGLRPTLDEQFF.

The CDR3 loop is CASSLVGYPNNEQFF. The CDR3 region has the DNA TGTGCCAGCAGCTTAGTGGGCTACCCAAACAATGAGCAGTTCTTC. The V and J genes are TRBV7-8 and TRBJ2-1; no clear D gene. Trimming pared 1 base from V and 5 bases from J, leaving 12 bases between. CDR1 is SGHVS and CDR2 is FQNEAQ in the germline V gene. The CDR3 runs to 15 residues.

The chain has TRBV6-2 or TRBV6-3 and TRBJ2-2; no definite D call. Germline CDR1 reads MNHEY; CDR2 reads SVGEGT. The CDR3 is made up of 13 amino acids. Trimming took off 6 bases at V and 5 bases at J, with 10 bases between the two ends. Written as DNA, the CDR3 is TGTGCCAGCAGCTGGTTAGTAACCGGGGAGCTGTTTTTT. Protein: CASSWLVTGELFF.

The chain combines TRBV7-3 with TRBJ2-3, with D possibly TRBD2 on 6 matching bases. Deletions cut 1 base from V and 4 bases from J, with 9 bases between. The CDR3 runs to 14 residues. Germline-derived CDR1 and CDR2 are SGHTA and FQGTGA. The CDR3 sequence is CASSLSPGADTQYF. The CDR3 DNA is TGTGCCAGCAGCTTAAGCCCGGGAGCAGATACGCAGTATTTT.

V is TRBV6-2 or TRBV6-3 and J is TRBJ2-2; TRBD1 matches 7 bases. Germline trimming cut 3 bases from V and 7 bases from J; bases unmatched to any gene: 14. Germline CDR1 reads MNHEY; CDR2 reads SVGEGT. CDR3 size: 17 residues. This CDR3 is CASSYSQRDSMIGELFF. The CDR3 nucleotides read TGTGCCAGCAGTTATAGCCAAAGGGACAGTATGATCGGGGAGCTGTTTTTT.

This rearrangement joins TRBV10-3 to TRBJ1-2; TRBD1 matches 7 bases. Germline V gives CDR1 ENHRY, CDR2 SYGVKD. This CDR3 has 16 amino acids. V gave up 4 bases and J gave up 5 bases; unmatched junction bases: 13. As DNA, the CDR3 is TGTGCCATCAGTGCGACAACCGACAGGGTGGGGTATGGCTACACCTTC. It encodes CAISATTDRVGYGYTF.

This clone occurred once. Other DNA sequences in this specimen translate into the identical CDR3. The CDR3 reads CASSLESNQPQHF. CDR3 nucleotides: TGTGCCAGCAGTTTGGAGAGCAATCAGCCCCAGCATTTT. The chain links TRBV12-3 or TRBV12-4 to TRBJ1-5; D is ambiguous. V was trimmed by 3 bases and J by 1 base, leaving 4 bases between them. The CDR3 covers 13 residues.

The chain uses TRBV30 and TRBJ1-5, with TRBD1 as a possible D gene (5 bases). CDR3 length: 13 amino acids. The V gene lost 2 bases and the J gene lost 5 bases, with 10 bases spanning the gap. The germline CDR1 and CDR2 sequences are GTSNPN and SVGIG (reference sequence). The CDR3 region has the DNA TGTGCCTGGAGTCCCGCCAGGGATCAGCCCCAGCATTTT. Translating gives CAWSPARDQPQHF.

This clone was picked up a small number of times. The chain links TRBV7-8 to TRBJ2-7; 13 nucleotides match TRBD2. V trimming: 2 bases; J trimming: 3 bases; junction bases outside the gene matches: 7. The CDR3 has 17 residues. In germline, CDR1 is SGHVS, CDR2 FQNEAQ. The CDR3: CASSLTGTSGNNYEQYF. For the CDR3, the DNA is TGTGCCAGCAGCTTAACCGGGACTAGCGGGAACAACTACGAGCAGTACTTC.

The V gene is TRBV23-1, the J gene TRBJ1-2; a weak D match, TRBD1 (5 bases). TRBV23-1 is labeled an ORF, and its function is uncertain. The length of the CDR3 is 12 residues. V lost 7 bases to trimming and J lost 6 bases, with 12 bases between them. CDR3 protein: CASTGGMDGYTF. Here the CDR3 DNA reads TGCGCCAGCACCGGGGGGATGGATGGCTACACCTTC.

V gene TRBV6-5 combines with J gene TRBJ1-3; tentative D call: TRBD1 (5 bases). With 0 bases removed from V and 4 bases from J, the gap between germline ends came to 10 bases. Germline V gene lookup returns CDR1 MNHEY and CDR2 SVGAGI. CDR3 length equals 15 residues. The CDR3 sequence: CASSYSETVGNTIYF. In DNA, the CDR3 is TGTGCCAGCAGTTACTCGGAGACAGTGGGAAACACCATATATTTT.

This CDR3 reads CATKGHPQYNTEAFF. CDR3 in DNA: TGTGCCACCAAGGGACATCCCCAGTATAACACTGAAGCTTTCTTT. V is TRBV28 and J is TRBJ1-1; D is perhaps TRBD1 (6 bases). Germline V gives CDR1 MDHEN, CDR2 SYDVKM. This CDR3 region has 15 residues. Between the trimmed V and J ends, which lost 10 bases and 2 bases, there was a span of 20 bases. The full variable domain, in which reference TRBV28 and TRBJ1-1 provide the parts outside the CDR3, is DVKVTQSSRYLVKRTGEKVFLECVQDMDHENMFWYRQDPGLGLRLIYFSYDVKMKEKGDIPEGYSVSREKKERFSLILESASTNQTSMYLCATKGHPQYNTEAFFGQGTRLTVV.

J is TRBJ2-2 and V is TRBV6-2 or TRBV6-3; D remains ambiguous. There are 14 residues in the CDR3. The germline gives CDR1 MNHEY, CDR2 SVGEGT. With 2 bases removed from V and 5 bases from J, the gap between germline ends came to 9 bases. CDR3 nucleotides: TGTGCCAGCAGTTACGTCACCGGGACCGGGGAGCTGTTTTTT. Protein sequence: CASSYVTGTGELFF.

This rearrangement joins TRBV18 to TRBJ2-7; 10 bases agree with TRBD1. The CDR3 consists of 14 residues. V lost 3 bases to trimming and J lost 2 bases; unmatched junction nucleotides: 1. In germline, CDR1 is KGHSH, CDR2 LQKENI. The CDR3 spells CASSPDRGAYEQYF. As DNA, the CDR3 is TGTGCCAGCTCACCGGACAGGGGGGCCTACGAGCAGTACTTC.

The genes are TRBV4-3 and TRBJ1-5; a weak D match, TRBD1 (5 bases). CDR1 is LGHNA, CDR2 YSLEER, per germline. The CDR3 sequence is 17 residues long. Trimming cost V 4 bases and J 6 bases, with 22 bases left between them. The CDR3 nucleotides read TGCGCCAGCAGCCTTGGTATAGAAAATAGGGGCGTTCAGCCCCAGCATTTT. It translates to CASSLGIENRGVQPQHF.

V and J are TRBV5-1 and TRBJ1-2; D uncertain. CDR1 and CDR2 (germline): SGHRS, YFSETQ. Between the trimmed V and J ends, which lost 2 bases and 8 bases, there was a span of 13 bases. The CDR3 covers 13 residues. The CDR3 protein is CASSFRWGEGYTF. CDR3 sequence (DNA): TGCGCCAGCAGCTTTCGGTGGGGAGAGGGCTACACCTTC.

The CDR3 nucleotides read TGTGCCAGCAGCGAAAGAACATCGCAGCCCCAGCATTTT. Amino acid sequence: CASSERTSQPQHF. The chain uses TRBV7-8 and TRBJ1-5; D remains ambiguous. CDR1 SGHVS and CDR2 FQNEAQ come from the germline V gene. This CDR3 has 13 residues. V was clipped by 5 bases and J by 7 bases, with 12 bases between them.

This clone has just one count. The CDR3 loop reads CASSFSLDRVEGYTF. The DNA for the CDR3 is TGTGCCAGCAGCTTTTCCCTTGACAGGGTGGAGGGCTACACCTTC. The chain is built from TRBV7-2 and TRBJ1-2; 7 bases are a match to TRBD1. Germline CDR1 is SGHTA and CDR2 is FQGNSA. The length of the CDR3 is 15 residues. Trimming cost V 3 bases and J 8 bases; bases outside gene matches: 12.